This T cell receptor beta chain was sequenced for a study of identifying expanded T cells in peripheral blood. Note on this clone: Its target is not known.

V lost 4 bases and J 5 bases, leaving 16 bases between the germline ends. CDR1 is SGHNT and CDR2 is YYREEE in the germline V gene (reference sequence). The CDR3 consists of 15 residues. No infections or other immune events were documented during collection. Produced via immunoSEQ multiplex PCR; TCRdb's table is partial and in-frame only. The sample has fewer than 110,000 clones, roughly 85% seen once. Points from the study as a whole: About 1.2 clones differed between technical replicates, versus about 16 and 19 over time.

The rearrangement uses TRBV5-4 and TRBJ2-1, with D unclear. The clonotype comes from a person aged 18 to 75 in good health. The sequenced sample was blood. The CDR3 reads CASSRPWSDNNEQFF. For the CDR3, the DNA is TGTGCCAGCAGCCGGCCTTGGTCCGACAACAATGAGCAGTTCTTC.